This T cell receptor beta chain was profiled in a study of CXCR3-negative and CXCR3-positive naive CD8 T cells. CDR1 SGHTA and CDR2 FQGTGA come from the germline V gene. The length of the CDR3 is 13 residues. Libraries of TRB cDNA were made by 5' RACE and carried UMIs. From the 5' RACE reads, TCRdb lists one entry per CDR3 protein and no DNA. The specimen's table records over 95,000 distinct CDR3 sequences. As to this clonotype: Its antigen is not identified.

Whole-study findings and limits: Whereas both naive subsets had comparably high diversity, memory CD8+ cells had much lower diversity. Memory cells differed in TRBV-TRBJ usage, but naive CXCR3-negative and CXCR3-positive cells had similar usage. CXCR3-positive naive cells carried more hydrophobic TRB CDR3s than CXCR3-negative ones.

The sequenced sample was naive CXCR3+ CD8+ T cells from blood. Subset of the sample: CD45RO-CCR7+CD27+CD95- naive CD8+ T cells expressing CXCR3 (TNR3+). The chain couples TRBV7-3 to TRBJ2-7; TCRdb's D gene call, TRBD2, goes unchecked for lack of DNA. The TCR was taken from a human donor in good health. Some clones in this sample may be carry-over from other donors' samples. This CDR3 reads CASSLLGNNEQYF.